Following are 3 T cell receptor beta chains from one sample sequenced in a study of T cell repertoires in cytomegalovirus infection. Each CDR3 protein gets one entry after TCRdb re-called the reads with MiXCR. The sample contains approximately 250,000 distinct CDR3 sequences, roughly 6.5% of which appear only once. What was sequenced was PBMCs. The receptors derive from a human donor in good health (CMV status not recorded). Some clones in this sample may be carry-over from other donors' samples.

This clonotype was detected a few times. The V call is TRBV5-6, the J call TRBJ2-1, with no clear D. Trimming removed 0 bases from V and 3 bases from J, with 10 bases in between. The germline V gene has CDR1 SGHDT and CDR2 YYEEEE. This CDR3 has 15 amino acids. The DNA for the CDR3 is TGTGCCAGCAGCTTGGGACTGACCCACTACAATGAGCAGTTCTTC. Amino acid sequence: CASSLGLTHYNEQFF. Combining the CDR3 with reference TRBV5-6 and TRBJ2-1 gives the whole variable domain DAGVTQSPTHLIKTRGQQVTLRCSPKSGHDTVSWYQQALGQGPQFIFQYYEEEERQRGNFPDRFSGHQFPNYSSELNVNALLLGDSALYLCASSLGLTHYNEQFFGPGTRLTVL.

The sample holds many counts of this clonotype. The chain joins TRBV6-1 to TRBJ2-3, with TRBD1 as a possible D gene (6 bases). CDR1 is MNHNS, CDR2 SASEGT, per germline. Trimming pared 8 bases from V and 2 bases from J, leaving 17 bases between. The CDR3 totals 15 residues. Written as DNA, the CDR3 is TGTGCCAGCTGTAACAGGGACACCTCCACAGATACGCAGTATTTT. Amino acid sequence: CASCNRDTSTDTQYF.

This clonotype was picked up many times. This rearrangement joins TRBV7-9 to TRBJ1-1; no clear D. The CDR3 is 15 amino acids. V was cut by 1 base and J by 3 bases, with 12 bases left in between. Germline CDR1 and CDR2: SEHNR and FQNEAQ (reference sequence). The CDR3 is CASSLGAAGHTEAFF. Here the CDR3 DNA reads TGTGCCAGCAGCTTAGGGGCGGCCGGGCACACTGAAGCTTTCTTT.